The rows below give T cell receptor beta chains drawn from one sample of a study of control samples from healthy donors and cancer patients. Sequencing used immunoSEQ multiplex PCR; TCRdb keeps in-frame clones, though not all of them. The data hold 130,000 to 150,000 clones, with about 93% observed a single time. Sequenced input: PBMCs. Receptors originate from a man aged 55 to 70 with colorectal cancer. The CDR3 runs from the conserved cysteine through the conserved F or W. D genes are given only for firm matches. Size values are once, few and many counts, or a class for expanded clones, and some rows have none.

J gene: TRBJ2-2; D gene: NA; clone size: NA; V gene: TRBV6-5; CDR3 protein: CASRLSTGELFF
J gene: TRBJ1-1; D gene: TRBD1; clone size: NA; V gene: TRBV19; CDR3 protein: CASKGPGTGSIF
J gene: TRBJ1-1; D gene: TRBD1; clone size: NA; V gene: TRBV19; CDR3 protein: CASSTDRERTEAFF
J gene: TRBJ2-3; D gene: TRBD2; clone size: NA; V gene: TRBV5-3; CDR3 protein: CARSLAGGITDTQYF
J gene: TRBJ1-2; D gene: NA; clone size: NA; V gene: TRBV19; CDR3 protein: CASKFRTGNYGYTF
J gene: TRBJ2-3; D gene: TRBD1; clone size: NA; V gene: TRBV5-1; CDR3 protein: CASSLGQAFTDTQYF
J gene: TRBJ2-1; D gene: TRBD2; clone size: once; V gene: TRBV9; CDR3 protein: CASSVEAGGPIWNEQFF
J gene: TRBJ1-4; D gene: TRBD1; clone size: NA; V gene: TRBV30; CDR3 protein: CAWSVGDSRNEKLFF
J gene: TRBJ1-5; D gene: NA; clone size: NA; V gene: TRBV6-5; CDR3 protein: CASIGTGVLQPQHF
J gene: TRBJ2-5; D gene: NA; clone size: NA; V gene: TRBV11-2; CDR3 protein: CASSLDQETQYF
J gene: TRBJ2-3; D gene: NA; clone size: NA; V gene: TRBV25-1; CDR3 protein: CASSAFRQSPTDTQYF
J gene: TRBJ2-2; D gene: TRBD1; clone size: NA; V gene: TRBV9; CDR3 protein: CASSLSGTDGELFF
J gene: TRBJ2-1; D gene: NA; clone size: NA; V gene: TRBV29-1; CDR3 protein: CSAPSQGSYNEQFF
J gene: TRBJ1-2; D gene: NA; clone size: NA; V gene: TRBV5-4; CDR3 protein: CASSLGATPLDYGYTF
J gene: TRBJ1-1; D gene: NA; clone size: NA; V gene: TRBV6-2/TRBV6-3; CDR3 protein: CASSYQWRNTEAFF
J gene: TRBJ1-2; D gene: NA; clone size: NA; V gene: TRBV6-5; CDR3 protein: CASTPGPNYGYTF
J gene: TRBJ1-5; D gene: NA; clone size: NA; V gene: TRBV5-1; CDR3 protein: CASSLEPGNQPQHF
J gene: TRBJ2-1; D gene: NA; clone size: NA; V gene: TRBV7-2; CDR3 protein: CASSLSSANEQFF
J gene: TRBJ2-7; D gene: NA; clone size: NA; V gene: TRBV30; CDR3 protein: CAWSALGDEQYF
J gene: TRBJ2-3; D gene: NA; clone size: once; V gene: TRBV27; CDR3 protein: CASRFGLDTQYF
J gene: TRBJ1-4; D gene: NA; clone size: NA; V gene: TRBV7-2; CDR3 protein: CASSLAPRGGNEKLFF
J gene: TRBJ1-2; D gene: TRBD1; clone size: few; V gene: TRBV5-5; CDR3 protein: CASSRGQGYNYGYTF
J gene: TRBJ2-5; D gene: TRBD2; clone size: NA; V gene: TRBV25-1; CDR3 protein: CASSVWTSGGPQETQYF
J gene: TRBJ2-3; D gene: NA; clone size: NA; V gene: TRBV12-3/TRBV12-4; CDR3 protein: CASSWRDTQYF
J gene: TRBJ2-2; D gene: NA; clone size: NA; V gene: TRBV9; CDR3 protein: CASSVRTGELFF
J gene: TRBJ2-7; D gene: NA; clone size: NA; V gene: TRBV30; CDR3 protein: CAWSGAGYEQYF
J gene: TRBJ2-1; D gene: NA; clone size: NA; V gene: TRBV18; CDR3 protein: CASSPPGANEQFF
J gene: TRBJ2-1; D gene: TRBD2; clone size: NA; V gene: TRBV5-1; CDR3 protein: CASTLLGTSNDNEQFF
J gene: TRBJ1-2; D gene: NA; clone size: NA; V gene: TRBV21-1; CDR3 protein: CASSKEGQTNYGYTF
J gene: TRBJ1-2; D gene: TRBD1; clone size: NA; V gene: TRBV6-5; CDR3 protein: CASRLGQGRGYTF
J gene: TRBJ2-3; D gene: NA; clone size: NA; V gene: TRBV9; CDR3 protein: CASSGQRAGFTDTQYF
J gene: TRBJ1-1; D gene: TRBD1; clone size: NA; V gene: TRBV5-4; CDR3 protein: CASSWGQGRTEAFF
J gene: TRBJ2-3; D gene: NA; clone size: NA; V gene: TRBV6-2/TRBV6-3; CDR3 protein: CASSYRTSTDTQYF
J gene: TRBJ1-6; D gene: TRBD1; clone size: NA; V gene: TRBV18; CDR3 protein: CASSPQQGQGTPLHF
J gene: TRBJ2-7; D gene: NA; clone size: few; V gene: TRBV7-9; CDR3 protein: CASSHGTYEQYF
J gene: TRBJ2-5; D gene: TRBD2; clone size: NA; V gene: TRBV30; CDR3 protein: CAWRPGGAQETQYF
J gene: TRBJ2-7; D gene: NA; clone size: NA; V gene: TRBV1; CDR3 protein: CTSTPGFFGVGSQGGHEQYF
J gene: TRBJ2-2; D gene: NA; clone size: NA; V gene: TRBV7-2; CDR3 protein: CASSILSGNANTGELFF
J gene: TRBJ1-4; D gene: NA; clone size: NA; V gene: TRBV7-2; CDR3 protein: CASQGDSATNEKLFF
J gene: TRBJ1-1; D gene: TRBD1; clone size: NA; V gene: TRBV4-1; CDR3 protein: CASSQMGQIEAFF
J gene: TRBJ2-3; D gene: NA; clone size: NA; V gene: TRBV5-1; CDR3 protein: CASSLRGGGSTDTQYF
J gene: TRBJ1-1; D gene: NA; clone size: NA; V gene: TRBV19; CDR3 protein: CASSLTGGLNTEAFF
J gene: TRBJ1-2; D gene: NA; clone size: NA; V gene: TRBV12-3/TRBV12-4; CDR3 protein: CASSQGQFYGYTF
J gene: TRBJ1-3; D gene: NA; clone size: NA; V gene: TRBV2; CDR3 protein: CASTLGSGNTIYF
J gene: TRBJ1-5; D gene: NA; clone size: NA; V gene: TRBV19; CDR3 protein: CASSVRVEQPQHF
J gene: TRBJ2-5; D gene: NA; clone size: once; V gene: TRBV12-2; CDR3 protein: CASRSGGEPQETQYF
J gene: TRBJ2-5; D gene: TRBD2; clone size: NA; V gene: TRBV18; CDR3 protein: CASSPPLSSGGSQYF
J gene: TRBJ1-2; D gene: NA; clone size: few; V gene: TRBV6-5; CDR3 protein: CASSRGENPYGYTF
J gene: TRBJ2-2; D gene: TRBD1; clone size: NA; V gene: TRBV18; CDR3 protein: CASSAKTGDTGELFF
J gene: TRBJ2-2; D gene: NA; clone size: NA; V gene: TRBV10-3; CDR3 protein: CAIKGPDPGTGELFF
J gene: TRBJ1-1; D gene: NA; clone size: once; V gene: TRBV30; CDR3 protein: CARGSGNTEAFF
J gene: TRBJ1-5; D gene: TRBD1; clone size: NA; V gene: TRBV4-1; CDR3 protein: CASSQEQGRGQQPQHF
J gene: TRBJ1-3; D gene: NA; clone size: NA; V gene: TRBV10-3; CDR3 protein: CAITTESGNTIYF